This T cell receptor (beta chain) is from a study of T-cell reconstitution after alpha-beta-depleted transplantation in children (dated by TCRdb to the mid-2010s). Regarding the research as a whole: Using TCR repertoire profiling, the study quantitatively followed how T-cell immune reconstitution unfolded in children after TCRalphabeta/CD19-depleted allogeneic hematopoietic cell transplantation.

Receptor amplification or capture employed PCR. TCRdb records Illumina HiSeq 2500 as the sequencer. Molecular barcoding was employed in the preparation of TCR libraries, with unique molecular identifiers being used to normalize TCRbeta repertoire quantification. TCRdb cleaned the public reads at Q25 with fastp, built clones with MiXCR and kept in-frame beta chains. CDR3 protein sequences are deduplicated, and each keeps its most common genes and DNA. The sample table holds 490,000 or so distinct CDR3 sequences, of which around 13% were seen once. The ten largest clones capture more than 5.5% of the sample. CDR1 and CDR2 are read off the germline V gene as SGDLS and YYNGEE. Trimming removed 6 bases from V and 7 bases from J; the gene matches leave 6 bases unexplained. The CDR3 runs 14 residues from the cysteine to the phenylalanine. Only CDR3 DNA remains: 42 bases, in frame from the first base. As to this clonotype: Its specific antigen is unknown. Base qualities are not provided; no much larger clone lies one nucleotide away.

This sample comprised PBMCs from the stem cell graft donor, obtained from the stem cell graft. The clonotype was recovered from a human donor who donated a stem cell graft to a child with combined immunodeficiency. Recombination connected TRBV9 to TRBJ2-7; TRBD2 aligns with 14 central bases. The CDR3 reads CASIHGLAGGEQYF. The nucleotide sequence is TGTGCCAGCATACATGGACTAGCGGGAGGTGAGCAGTACTTC.